Listed below are T cell receptor beta chains from one sample, sequenced in a study of CD8+CD57+ T cells in acquired aplastic anemia. Each CDR3 protein is one row after TCRdb ran MiXCR on the reads. Found here are 200,000 to 250,000 distinct CDR3 sequences, almost 35% of them singletons; the top ten hold about 1.1%. Specimen: sorted CD4+, CD8+, or CD8+CD57+ T cells (not recorded which) from PBMCs. The receptors originated from a human donor in good health, serving as a control. Both conserved end residues are part of each CDR3. The D gene is left open where the match is weak. Clone size is shown for a subset of rows, as once, few, many or a class of expanded clone.

D gene | clone size | J gene | V gene | CDR3 DNA | CDR3 protein
. | few | TRBJ1-6 | TRBV5-1 | TGCGCCAGCAGCTTGTGGGGGCCCCGTGAATTCTATAATTCACCCCTCCACTTT | CASSLWGPREFYNSPLHF
TRBD2 | few | TRBJ2-1 | TRBV12-3/TRBV12-4 | TGTGCCAGCAGTTTGTTCGGACTAGCGGGGATCAATGAGCAGTTCTTC | CASSLFGLAGINEQFF
TRBD1 | many | TRBJ1-2 | TRBV20-1 | TGCAGTGCTCCGGGACAGCCAGAAGGCTACACCTTC | CSAPGQPEGYTF
TRBD1 | . | TRBJ2-5 | TRBV25-1 | TGTGCCAGCAGTGAACTTTGGACAGGGAAACAAGAGACCCAGTACTTC | CASSELWTGKQETQYF
. | . | TRBJ1-1 | TRBV15 | TGTGCCACCAGCTCAGGGCCCTACACTGAAGCTTTCTTT | CATSSGPYTEAFF
TRBD1 | . | TRBJ2-7 | TRBV29-1 | TGCAGCGTGGCTCGGGACAGGGGTACCGAGCAGTACTTC | CSVARDRGTEQYF
TRBD1 | once | TRBJ1-4 | TRBV2 | TGTGCCAGCAGACGCAGGGGGGGTAATGAAAAACTGTTTTTT | CASRRRGGNEKLFF
TRBD1 | many | TRBJ1-2 | TRBV2 | TGTGCCAGCAGCTCCGGGACAGGGGTGGGCTACACCTTC | CASSSGTGVGYTF
. | . | TRBJ1-2 | TRBV4-1 | TGCGCCAGCAGCCCGGGAGCTGTCGGAAGGGTTCGGGGCTACACCTTC | CASSPGAVGRVRGYTF
TRBD1 | . | TRBJ2-5 | TRBV25-1 | TGTGCCAGCAGTCAAGGGGGCAGGGACCAAGAGACCCAGTACTTC | CASSQGGRDQETQYF
TRBD2 | . | TRBJ2-5 | TRBV10-2 | TGCGCCAGCAGGACTAGCGAGGGGTCGTTGGAGACCCAGTACTTC | CASRTSEGSLETQYF
TRBD2 | . | TRBJ2-1 | TRBV24-1 | TGTGCCACCAGTGTAGGGACTAGCGGGGGGGGCAATGAGCAGTTCTTC | CATSVGTSGGGNEQFF
TRBD1 | many | TRBJ1-5 | TRBV20-1 | TGCAGTGCCTCAGGGGGGGGCAATCAGCCCCAGCATTTT | CSASGGGNQPQHF
. | many | TRBJ2-7 | TRBV4-1 | TGCGCCAGCAGCCGGAACAGGGTCAACGAGCAGTACTTC | CASSRNRVNEQYF